Each of the 26 T cell receptor beta chains below was sequenced from the same sample in a study of beta chain features in type 1 diabetes (dated by TCRdb to the late 2010s). What the authors observed across the whole study: A moderate but significant shortening of TCRB CDR3 length was observed in type 1 diabetes patients in all four CD4+ subsets.

The library was obtained by the immunoSEQ multiplex PCR assay. The entire amount of isolated RNA was reverse transcribed using the High Capacity cDNA Reverse Transcription Kit, so the sequenced TCRB transcripts were expressed ones. Entries here come from immuneACCESS through TCRdb and include only in-frame sequences with V and J called. Some clones fail to appear in such tables; in the studies checked, an unresolved V gene covers under half of the shortfall, and the cause of the remainder is unknown. The sample table shows 500,000 to 850,000 clones, and over 12% are seen once. The ten top clones hold roughly 0.04% of the sample. No antigen has been assigned to these receptors. Sequenced: naive CD4+ T cells from blood. Explained via the paper, the cell subset or site label denotes: true naive CD4+ T cells. These TCRs come from a young man with type 1 diabetes.

This chain joins TRBV28 and TRBJ2-7; D is tentatively TRBD1 or TRBD2 (6 bases each). Trimming took off 5 bases at V and 2 bases at J, with 16 bases between the two ends. The CDR3 loop spans 15 amino acids. The germline V gene encodes CDR1 MDHEN and CDR2 SYDVKM. The CDR3 loop is CASSRGGHTPYEQYF. In DNA form, the CDR3 reads TGTGCCAGCAGTCGAGGGGGGCACACTCCCTACGAGCAGTACTTC.

The chain has TRBV19 and TRBJ1-2; no firm D call. V lost 7 bases and J lost 0, with 6 bases in between. Per germline, CDR1 LNHDA and CDR2 SQIVND (reference sequence). There are 12 residues in the CDR3. This CDR3 is CASKRTNYGYTF. In nucleotides, the CDR3 is TGTGCCAGTAAACGCACTAACTATGGCTACACCTTC.

In this sample, this clone turned up a few times. The V and J genes are TRBV30 and TRBJ2-1; 12 bases agree with TRBD2. V trimming: 0 bases; J trimming: 3 bases; junction bases outside the gene matches: 6. This CDR3 is built from 17 residues. Per the germline V gene, CDR1 is GTSNPN and CDR2 is SVGIG (reference sequence). The CDR3 loop is CAWSVQWTSGVYNEQFF. The CDR3 coding sequence is TGTGCCTGGAGTGTACAGTGGACTAGCGGGGTCTACAATGAGCAGTTCTTC.

The CDR3: CSVERVGNGKTQYF. The CDR3 DNA is TGCAGCGTTGAAAGGGTAGGGAATGGGAAGACCCAGTACTTC. The chain employs TRBV29-1 and TRBJ2-5; no definite D call. The V and J ends lost 2 bases and 6 bases respectively, with 16 bases between them. The CDR3 is made up of 14 amino acids. The germline CDR1 and CDR2 sequences are SQVTM and ANQGSEA.

J is TRBJ1-2 and V is TRBV10-3; 7 positions match TRBD1. Germline CDR1 is ENHRY and CDR2 is SYGVKD. After removal of 6 bases from V and 9 bases from J, the junction contained 13 bases not matched to a gene. This CDR3 has 14 amino acids. The CDR3 loop reads CAISRGDSRYSYTF. CDR3 sequence (DNA): TGTGCCATCAGCCGAGGGGACAGCCGATACAGCTACACCTTC.

Only a few counts were recorded for this clone. The rearrangement joins TRBV5-4 to TRBJ2-3; 11 bases agree with TRBD1. The CDR3 spans 15 residues. V was clipped by 4 bases and J by 4 bases; unmatched bases: 5. The germline V gene has CDR1 SGHNT and CDR2 YYREEE (reference sequence). CDR3: CASSKDRGQSDTQYF. The DNA for the CDR3 is TGTGCCAGCAGCAAGGACAGGGGGCAATCAGATACGCAGTATTTT.

The V call is TRBV6-5, the J call TRBJ1-4, with TRBD1 as a possible D gene (5 bases). V dropped 8 bases and J dropped 7 bases, with 14 bases sitting between them. CDR3 length: 13 residues. Germline V gene sequence: CDR1 MNHEY, CDR2 SVGAGI. Here the CDR3 reads CASQGRESEKLFF. CDR3 coding DNA: TGTGCCAGCCAGGGTCGCGAAAGTGAAAAACTGTTTTTT.

This clone has more than one count but fewer than ten. The chain is built from TRBV29-1 and TRBJ2-5, with 8 bases fitting TRBD2. V was pared by 5 bases and J by 7 bases, with 9 bases of the junction left unmatched. The V gene's germline CDR1 is SQVTM and CDR2 ANQGSEA. The CDR3 length is 13 residues. CDR3 sequence reads: CSVSGGAGGTQYF. CDR3 DNA sequence: TGCAGCGTTTCCGGGGGGGCTGGCGGGACCCAGTACTTC. Supplemented by reference TRBV29-1 and TRBJ2-5, the full variable domain reads SAVISQKPSRDICQRGTSLTIQCQVDSQVTMMFWYRQQPGQSLTLIATANQGSEATYESGFVIDKFPISRPNLTFSTLTVSNMSPEDSSIYLCSVSGGAGGTQYFGPGTRLLVL.

This chain joins TRBV5-1 and TRBJ2-5; D ambiguous. The V end lost 5 bases, the J end lost 1 base, and 3 bases lay between the germline ends. CDR1 is SGHRS, CDR2 YFSETQ, per germline. The CDR3 has 11 amino acids. CDR3 protein: CASRSQETQYF. For the CDR3, the DNA is TGCGCCAGCAGGTCCCAAGAGACCCAGTACTTC.

The CDR3 spells CASSQDARGGEQYF. CDR3 in DNA: TGCGCCAGCAGCCAAGATGCCCGTGGGGGGGAGCAGTACTTC. V and J are TRBV4-3 and TRBJ2-7, with D tentatively TRBD2 (6 bases). V shed 0 bases and J shed 7 bases, with 13 bases lying between them. The CDR3 sequence is 14 residues long. Germline assignment: CDR1 LGHNA and CDR2 YSLEER.

In its sample, this clone was seen a few times. V usage is TRBV6-5 and J usage is TRBJ1-5, with D tentatively TRBD1 (5 bases). V gave up 8 bases and J gave up 2 bases, with 10 bases separating them. The germline V gene has CDR1 MNHEY and CDR2 SVGAGI. The CDR3 length is 13 residues. The DNA of the CDR3 is TGTGCCAGCGGGGCCAGGGGCAATCAGCCCCAGCATTTT. This sequence encodes CASGARGNQPQHF.

This chain joins TRBV6-6 and TRBJ2-7; D might be TRBD2 (5 bases). The V gene lost 6 bases and the J gene lost 9 bases, with 12 bases spanning the gap. Germline CDR1 reads MNHNY; CDR2 reads SVGAGI (reference sequence). The CDR3 runs to 11 residues. CDR3 loop: CASSPGNRQYF. DNA of the CDR3: TGTGCCAGCAGCCCGGGGAATAGGCAGTACTTC.

The chain combines TRBV30 with TRBJ1-5, with unresolved D. Germline values: CDR1 GTSNPN, CDR2 SVGIG (reference sequence). V lost 0 bases and J 7 bases, leaving 7 bases between the germline ends. The CDR3 length is 12 residues. The CDR3 reads CAWSVQRQPQHF. CDR3 DNA: TGTGCCTGGAGTGTACAGAGGCAGCCCCAGCATTTT.

The chain recombines TRBV11-2 with TRBJ2-7, with D hard to call. The CDR3 is 15 amino acids. Looked up from germline, CDR1 is SGHAT and CDR2 is FQNNGV. Trimming removed 6 bases from V and 7 bases from J, with 22 bases in between. CDR3 nucleotide sequence: TGTGCCAGCAGTCTCGGTTCTGACGGTCTTGGGGAGCAGTACTTC. Amino acids: CASSLGSDGLGEQYF.

This clone turned up a few times. J is TRBJ2-4 and V is TRBV19, with D perhaps matching TRBD1 (5 bases). The CDR3 consists of 14 residues. Per the germline V gene, CDR1 is LNHDA and CDR2 is SQIVND (reference sequence). The V and J ends lost 5 bases and 0 bases respectively, with 8 bases between them. CDR3 DNA: TGTGCCAGTAGTCACAGGCGAGCCAAAAACATTCAGTACTTC. It codes for CASSHRRAKNIQYF.

This sequence joins TRBV5-7 and TRBJ2-1; TRBD1 aligns across 7 bases. TRBV5-7 is designated an ORF whose function remains uncertain. The trim removed 0 bases at V and 4 bases at J, leaving 7 bases unmatched. This CDR3 is 16 amino acids long. The CDR3 reads CASSLATGREYNEQFF. CDR3 DNA: TGTGCCAGCAGCTTGGCGACAGGGCGAGAATACAATGAGCAGTTCTTC.

This clone was found a few times. The rearrangement uses TRBV7-2 and TRBJ2-7; TRBD1 is a possible D gene (6 bases). Germline loops: CDR1 SGHTA, CDR2 FQGNSA. The CDR3 loop spans 14 amino acids. V was trimmed by 6 bases and J by 4 bases, leaving 16 bases between them. CDR3 nucleotide sequence: TGTGCCAGCAGGACTAAGACAGGATTTTACGAGCAGTACTTC. It translates to CASRTKTGFYEQYF.

The chain recombines TRBV11-3 with TRBJ2-7; D is ambiguous. V lost 5 bases and J lost 5, with 7 bases in between. Germline values: CDR1 SGHNT, CDR2 YENEEA. This CDR3 is built from 11 residues. CDR3 sequence reads: CASSKGNEQYF. The CDR3, as DNA: TGTGCCAGCAGCAAAGGGAACGAGCAGTACTTC. Based on the CDR3 plus reference TRBV11-3 and TRBJ2-7, the full variable domain is EAGVVQSPRYKIIEKKQPVAFWCNPISGHNTLYWYLQNLGQGPELLIRYENEEAVDDSQLPKDRFSAERLKGVDSTLKIQPAELGDSAVYLCASSKGNEQYFGPGTRLTVT.

This clone turned up a few times. The chain couples TRBV7-9 to TRBJ2-5; 9 nucleotides line up with TRBD1. The germline V gene has CDR1 SEHNR and CDR2 FQNEAQ (reference sequence). The CDR3 runs to 13 residues. With 3 bases clipped from V and 11 bases from J, the junction kept 7 bases outside the gene matches. The CDR3 spells CASSLMRDRDQYF. In DNA, the CDR3 is TGTGCCAGCAGCTTGATGCGGGACAGGGATCAGTACTTC.

DNA of the CDR3: TGTGCCAGCAGTGAATTTGGCAGTGACTATGGCTACACCTTC. It encodes CASSEFGSDYGYTF. The V call is TRBV25-1, the J call TRBJ1-2; D unresolved. The V and J ends lost 1 base and 3 bases respectively, with 9 bases between them. The CDR3 totals 14 residues. Germline lookup yields CDR1 MGHDK and CDR2 SYGVNS.

In its sample, this clone was seen a few times. The chain is built from TRBV2 and TRBJ2-1; 8 nucleotides line up with TRBD1. V lost 7 bases and J lost 0; bases outside the gene matches: 5. Germline CDR1 and CDR2: SNHLY and FYNNEI. The CDR3 sequence is 15 residues long. The CDR3 sequence: CASTPDRGSYNEQFF. DNA for the CDR3: TGTGCCAGCACTCCCGACAGGGGCTCCTACAATGAGCAGTTCTTC.

The chain couples TRBV29-1 to TRBJ2-1, with a weak D call TRBD2 (5 bases). CDR3 length: 13 residues. The V end lost 6 bases, the J end lost 6 bases, and 15 bases lay between the germline ends. Germline loops: CDR1 SQVTM, CDR2 ANQGSEA. CDR3 nucleotides: TGCAGCGTCTCTTGGGCCGCGGGCAATGAGCAGTTCTTC. This translates into CSVSWAAGNEQFF.

The rearrangement links TRBV9 to TRBJ2-5; D not resolved. Germline V CDR1 and CDR2: SGDLS, YYNGEE. V lost 2 bases and J lost 0, with 8 bases in between. The CDR3 is 14 amino acids. CDR3 protein: CASSVRGNQETQYF. For the CDR3, the DNA is TGTGCCAGCAGCGTTCGTGGGAACCAAGAGACCCAGTACTTC.

V is TRBV2 and J is TRBJ1-2; no firm D call. This CDR3 has 13 residues. Trimming stripped 7 bases from V and 4 bases from J, with 13 bases between. CDR1 and CDR2 (germline): SNHLY, FYNNEI. CDR3 region: CASTERGSYGYTF. In DNA form, the CDR3 reads TGTGCCAGCACAGAGCGCGGAAGCTATGGCTACACCTTC.

This chain joins TRBV2 and TRBJ1-5, with a possible D match to TRBD1 (5 bases). The CDR3 is made up of 12 amino acids. V lost 6 bases and J lost 16, with 19 bases in between. The germline V gene encodes CDR1 SNHLY and CDR2 FYNNEI. The CDR3 DNA is TGTGCCAGCAGCGAAACCGGGACGGTCACACATTTT. Translated: CASSETGTVTHF.

V and J are TRBV10-1 and TRBJ2-2; D uncertain. Germline CDR1 reads WNHNN; CDR2 reads SYGVQD (reference sequence). Trimming shortened V by 5 bases and J by 3 bases, and 7 bases separated the two germline ends. The length of the CDR3 is 13 residues. This CDR3 is CASSIRDTGELFF. The CDR3 DNA reads TGCGCCAGCAGTATCAGAGACACCGGGGAGCTGTTTTTT.